Below, 21 T cell receptor beta chains from the same sample are listed, as sequenced in a study of T cell repertoires in cytomegalovirus infection. TCRdb processed the reads anew with MiXCR; each CDR3 protein has one entry. This table has more than 400,000 distinct CDR3 sequences, around a quarter appearing once. Sequences were obtained from PBMCs. Receptors originate from a human donor in good health (CMV status not recorded). Some clones in this sample may be carry-over from other donors' samples.

This clonotype was counted at least ten times. The rearrangement uses TRBV7-8 and TRBJ2-3; no firm D call. This CDR3 is 12 amino acids long. Germline CDR1 and CDR2: SGHVS and FQNEAQ. Trimming took off 4 bases at V and 3 bases at J, with 5 bases between the two ends. The CDR3 DNA is TGTGCCAGCAGCTCGAGGACAGATACGCAGTATTTT. It yields the protein CASSSRTDTQYF.

This clonotype turned up a few times. The chain uses TRBV7-9 and TRBJ1-1, with a tentative D call TRBD1 (5 bases). Germline assignment: CDR1 SEHNR and CDR2 FQNEAQ (reference sequence). This CDR3 has 14 amino acids. Trimming removed 6 bases at V and 0 bases at J, with 11 bases between. In nucleotides, the CDR3 is TGTGCCAGCAGAGTCAGGGAGATGAACACTGAAGCTTTCTTT. It specifies CASRVREMNTEAFF.

This clonotype was counted a few times. This sequence joins TRBV4-1 and TRBJ2-1; D unclear. The CDR3 is made up of 14 amino acids. Germline values: CDR1 MGHRA, CDR2 YSYEKL. Trimming took 0 bases from V and 4 from J, leaving 7 bases between them. The CDR3 DNA sequence: TGCGCCAGCAGCCAAGAGGAGACTTACAATGAGCAGTTCTTC. Amino acids: CASSQEETYNEQFF.

This clonotype occurred many times. The chain uses TRBV7-9 and TRBJ2-6; D is uncertain. This CDR3 is built from 14 residues. From germline, CDR1 is SEHNR and CDR2 FQNEAQ (reference sequence). V lost 7 bases to trimming and J lost 3 bases, with 10 bases between them. CDR3 in DNA: TGTGCCAGCAACGTTAATGTTGGGGCCAACGTCCTGACTTTC. Amino acid sequence: CASNVNVGANVLTF. Together with reference TRBV7-9 and TRBJ2-6, the CDR3 gives the full variable domain: DTGVSQNPRHKITKRGQNVTFRCDPISEHNRLYWYRQTLGQGPEFLTYFQNEAQLEKSRLLSDRFSAERPKGSFSTLEIQRTEQGDSAMYLCASNVNVGANVLTFGAGSRLTVL.

This clonotype was recorded a few times. J is TRBJ2-2 and V is TRBV7-2, with 8 bases that match TRBD2. CDR3 length: 17 amino acids. CDR1 SGHTA and CDR2 FQGNSA come from the germline V gene. V lost 2 bases to trimming and J lost 1 base; unmatched junction nucleotides: 6. The CDR3 here is CASSLPRAGGNTGELFF. As DNA, the CDR3 is TGTGCCAGCAGCTTACCCCGGGCGGGAGGGAACACCGGGGAGCTGTTTTTT.

V gene TRBV11-3 combines with J gene TRBJ1-1; no definite D call. The CDR3 runs 18 residues. V lost 5 bases and J lost 0, with 22 bases in between. Germline CDR1 is SGHNT and CDR2 is YENEEA. The CDR3 DNA follows: TGTGCCAGCAGCCACGAAGGACGGCTAGTCCGAATGAACACTGAAGCTTTCTTT. Encoded protein: CASSHEGRLVRMNTEAFF.

This clonotype was detected only a few times. CDR3 DNA sequence: TGTGCCAGCAGCTTACCAGCGGGTCAAGCCTATAGCACAGATACGCAGTATTTT. Translation gives CASSLPAGQAYSTDTQYF. The rearrangement uses TRBV7-2 and TRBJ2-3; perhaps TRBD2 as D (6 bases). V lost 2 bases to trimming and J lost 0 bases, with 18 bases between them. Per germline, CDR1 SGHTA and CDR2 FQGNSA. The CDR3 contains 18 residues.

This clonotype was picked up a small number of times. The chain couples TRBV14 to TRBJ1-2; tentative D call: TRBD1 (6 bases). This CDR3 spans 13 amino acids. V was shortened by 2 bases and J by 5 bases, with 9 bases between the two germline ends. CDR1 and CDR2 from the germline V gene are SGHDN and FVKESK. The CDR3 region has the DNA TGTGCCAGCAGCCAAAGGGGGATATATGGCTACACCTTC. This encodes CASSQRGIYGYTF.

This clonotype came up a few times. This chain links TRBV6-2 or TRBV6-3 with TRBJ2-3, with D maybe TRBD2 (6 bases). The CDR3 runs to 14 residues. Germline CDR1 MNHEY, CDR2 SVGEGT. Trimming removed 7 bases at V and 2 bases at J, with 13 bases between. The CDR3, as DNA: TGTGCCAGCAAGGACGGGACTGTCACAGATACGCAGTATTTT. The encoded protein is CASKDGTVTDTQYF.

This clonotype was counted ten times or more. The chain couples TRBV7-2 to TRBJ2-7; D is undetermined. Germline V gene sequence: CDR1 SGHTA, CDR2 FQGNSA. The V and J ends lost 4 bases and 3 bases respectively, with 16 bases between them. The CDR3 has 15 amino acids. The CDR3 DNA reads as TGTGCCAGCAGCTACCGACTGACGGAGAACTACGAGCAGTACTTC. Encoded protein: CASSYRLTENYEQYF.

This clonotype showed up just a few times. The rearrangement uses TRBV12-3 or TRBV12-4 and TRBJ1-5; D ambiguous. The V end lost 5 bases, the J end lost 7 bases, and 12 bases lay between the germline ends. The CDR3 contains 13 residues. As DNA, the CDR3 is TGTGCCAGCAGTCTAGACAACCGACAGCCCCAGCATTTT. This codes for CASSLDNRQPQHF.

The chain couples TRBV29-1 to TRBJ1-2, with a possible D match to TRBD1 (5 bases). This CDR3 has 14 residues. Germline V gives CDR1 SQVTM, CDR2 ANQGSEA. The V end lost 4 bases, the J end lost 8 bases, and 20 bases lay between the germline ends. CDR3 coding DNA: TGCAGCGTTGCCCCGGGACTTCTCGGGTACGGCTACACCTTC. This translates into CSVAPGLLGYGYTF.

This clonotype was detected once. The chain uses TRBV7-2 and TRBJ1-2; D possibly corresponds to TRBD1 (5 bases). The CDR3 is 13 amino acids. V lost 1 base and J lost 6, with 9 bases in between. Germline V gene lookup returns CDR1 SGHTA and CDR2 FQGNSA. CDR3 region: CASSLVGGDGYTF. DNA for the CDR3: TGTGCCAGCAGCTTAGTTGGGGGGGATGGCTACACCTTC.

V is TRBV10-3 and J is TRBJ1-4; 8 bases match TRBD1. CDR1 and CDR2 from the germline V gene are ENHRY and SYGVKD. The CDR3 contains 16 residues. V lost 2 bases, J lost 5 bases, and 7 bases stayed unmatched. CDR3 nucleotides: TGTGCCATCAGTGAGGGGACAGGCCGGTCGAATGAAAAACTGTTTTTT. Amino acid sequence: CAISEGTGRSNEKLFF.

This clonotype was recorded a few times. This sequence joins TRBV6-2 or TRBV6-3 and TRBJ2-3; D not certain. Germline values: CDR1 MNHEY, CDR2 SVGEGT. This CDR3 spans 17 amino acids. The V end lost 4 bases, the J end lost 4 bases, and 21 bases lay between the germline ends. In DNA, the CDR3 is TGTGCCAGCAGTTTCCCGCTCCGCCCCGCAGACGCAGATACGCAGTATTTT. It specifies CASSFPLRPADADTQYF.

The rearrangement joins TRBV5-4 to TRBJ1-1; D is possibly TRBD1 (5 bases). In germline, CDR1 is SGHNT, CDR2 YYREEE (reference sequence). The CDR3 is made up of 14 amino acids. Trimming took off 4 bases at V and 4 bases at J, with 14 bases between the two ends. Written as DNA, the CDR3 is TGTGCCAGCAGCCCCCCCCAGGGCGTCACTGAAGCTTTCTTT. It yields the protein CASSPPQGVTEAFF.

This clonotype came up many times. J is TRBJ2-2 and V is TRBV7-2; D is uncertain. The CDR3 spans 21 residues. Germline values: CDR1 SGHTA, CDR2 FQGNSA. Trimming took off 1 base at V and 5 bases at J, with 29 bases between the two ends. The CDR3 nucleotides read TGTGCCAGCAGCTTAGAGACGAAATTACCTTGGGGTTTCTACAGAACCGGGGAGCTGTTTTTT. Its translation is CASSLETKLPWGFYRTGELFF.

This chain connects TRBV28 to TRBJ2-3; 8 positions agree with TRBD2. Germline CDR1 and CDR2: MDHEN and SYDVKM. CDR3 length equals 15 residues. V lost 5 bases, J lost 1 base, and 5 bases stayed unmatched. The CDR3 spells CASSERELGTDTQYF. The CDR3, as DNA: TGTGCCAGCAGTGAGCGGGAGCTGGGCACAGATACGCAGTATTTT.

The chain links TRBV6-6 to TRBJ2-7, with D tentatively TRBD2 (5 bases). Germline V gives CDR1 MNHNY, CDR2 SVGAGI (reference sequence). The CDR3 is made up of 14 amino acids. V was trimmed by 4 bases and J by 0 bases, leaving 10 bases between them. Here the CDR3 reads CASSFRRSSYEQYV. The DNA for the CDR3 is TGTGCCAGCAGTTTTCGGAGGAGCTCCTACGAGCAGTACGTC.

The chain employs TRBV20-1 and TRBJ1-2, with a possible D match to TRBD1 (6 bases). Germline-derived CDR1 and CDR2 are DFQATT and SNEGSKA (reference sequence). CDR3 length equals 11 residues. Trimming removed 3 bases at V and 6 bases at J, with 8 bases between. The CDR3 protein is CSASGGDGYTF. The CDR3 nucleotides read TGCAGTGCTAGCGGGGGCGATGGCTACACCTTC.

Note on this clonotype: The CDR3 does not close with the conserved phenylalanine or tryptophan, likely indicating a read error. It is unclear where the CDR3 begins or ends on the DNA, so no DNA is shown, and the CDR3 is as TCRdb lists it. The V call is TRBV4-3, the J call TRBJ1-2; TRBD1 reflects the table's D call only, with no check against the DNA. The CDR3 totals 13 residues, both ends included. The germline V gene has CDR1 LGHNA and CDR2 YSLEER. CDR3 sequence reads: CASSQGLGTPFSY.